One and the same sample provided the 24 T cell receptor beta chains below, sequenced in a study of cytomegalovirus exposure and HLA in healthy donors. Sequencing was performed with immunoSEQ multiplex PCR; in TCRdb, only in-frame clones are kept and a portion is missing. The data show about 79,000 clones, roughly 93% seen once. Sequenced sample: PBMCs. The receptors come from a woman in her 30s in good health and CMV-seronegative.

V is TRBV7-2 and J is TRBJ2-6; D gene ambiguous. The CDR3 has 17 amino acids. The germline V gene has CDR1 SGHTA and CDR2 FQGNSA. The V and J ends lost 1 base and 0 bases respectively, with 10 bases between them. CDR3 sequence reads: CASSLDPGNSGANVLTF. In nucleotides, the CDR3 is TGTGCCAGCAGCTTAGACCCAGGTAACTCTGGGGCCAACGTCCTGACTTTC.

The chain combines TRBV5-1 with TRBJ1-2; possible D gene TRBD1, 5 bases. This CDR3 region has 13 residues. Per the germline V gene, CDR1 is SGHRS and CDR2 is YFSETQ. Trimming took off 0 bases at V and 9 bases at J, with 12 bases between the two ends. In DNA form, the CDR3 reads TGCGCCAGCAGCTTGGGGGGCAGGGCAAGCTACACCTTC. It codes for CASSLGGRASYTF.

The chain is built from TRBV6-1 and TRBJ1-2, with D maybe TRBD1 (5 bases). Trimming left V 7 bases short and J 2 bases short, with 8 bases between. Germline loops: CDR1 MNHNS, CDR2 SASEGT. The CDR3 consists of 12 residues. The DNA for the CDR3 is TGTGCCAGCATGCAGGGAAACTATGGCTACACCTTC. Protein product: CASMQGNYGYTF.

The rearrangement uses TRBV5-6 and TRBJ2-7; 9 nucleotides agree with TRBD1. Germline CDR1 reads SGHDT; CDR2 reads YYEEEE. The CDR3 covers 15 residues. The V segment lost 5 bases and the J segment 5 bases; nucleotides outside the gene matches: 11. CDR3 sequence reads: CASSRTGTGFHEQYF. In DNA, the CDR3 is TGTGCCAGCAGTAGGACCGGGACAGGGTTCCACGAGCAGTACTTC.

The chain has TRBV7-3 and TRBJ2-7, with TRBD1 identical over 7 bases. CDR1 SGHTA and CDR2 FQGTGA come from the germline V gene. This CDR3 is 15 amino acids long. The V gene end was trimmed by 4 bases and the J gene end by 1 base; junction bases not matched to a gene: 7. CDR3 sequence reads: CASSSTPGQSYEQYF. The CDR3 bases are TGTGCCAGCAGCTCTACCCCGGGACAGTCCTACGAGCAGTACTTC.

CDR3 sequence reads: CASSPNRGSFEAFF. The DNA for the CDR3 is TGTGCCAGCTCCCCGAACCGTGGGAGCTTTGAAGCTTTCTTT. The rearrangement links TRBV18 to TRBJ1-1; D not certain. Germline CDR1 KGHSH, CDR2 LQKENI. V dropped 6 bases and J dropped 7 bases, with 18 bases sitting between them. This CDR3 is 14 amino acids long.

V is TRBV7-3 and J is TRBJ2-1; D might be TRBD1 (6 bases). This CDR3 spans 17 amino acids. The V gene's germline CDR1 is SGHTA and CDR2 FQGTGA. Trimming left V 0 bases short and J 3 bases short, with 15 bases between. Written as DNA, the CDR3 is TGTGCCAGCAGCTTAACCCCACCAGGACAGCTCTACAATGAGCAGTTCTTC. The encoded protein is CASSLTPPGQLYNEQFF.

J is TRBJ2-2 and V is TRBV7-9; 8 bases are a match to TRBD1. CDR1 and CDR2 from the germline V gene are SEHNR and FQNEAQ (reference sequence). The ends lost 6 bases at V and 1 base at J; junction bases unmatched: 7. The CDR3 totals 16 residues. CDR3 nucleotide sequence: TGTGCCAGCAGACCTCGGACAGGGCGGAACACCGGGGAGCTGTTTTTT. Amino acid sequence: CASRPRTGRNTGELFF.

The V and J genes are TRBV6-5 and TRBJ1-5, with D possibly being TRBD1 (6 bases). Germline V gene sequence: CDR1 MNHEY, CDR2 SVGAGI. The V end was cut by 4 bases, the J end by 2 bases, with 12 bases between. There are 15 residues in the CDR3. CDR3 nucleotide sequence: TGTGCCAGCAGTTGGGGGGGCGCGGGCAATCAGCCCCAGCATTTT. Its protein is CASSWGGAGNQPQHF.

The CDR3 DNA reads TGTGCCAGCAGCTTCCGTCCGGGACTAGCGAGGTACGAGCAGTACTTC. The encoded protein is CASSFRPGLARYEQYF. The chain combines TRBV5-4 with TRBJ2-7; 10 nucleotides agree with TRBD2. Trimming removed 2 bases from V and 4 bases from J; junction bases left unmatched: 9. CDR3 length: 16 residues. Germline V CDR1 and CDR2: SGHNT, YYREEE (reference sequence).

This CDR3 reads CASIDRMDYGYTF. The CDR3, as DNA: TGTGCCAGTATAGACAGAATGGACTATGGCTACACCTTC. The chain carries TRBV19 and TRBJ1-2, with D perhaps matching TRBD1 (5 bases). V was cut by 7 bases and J by 3 bases, with 12 bases left in between. Germline V gene data show CDR1 as LNHDA and CDR2 as SQIVND (reference sequence). The CDR3 length is 13 residues.

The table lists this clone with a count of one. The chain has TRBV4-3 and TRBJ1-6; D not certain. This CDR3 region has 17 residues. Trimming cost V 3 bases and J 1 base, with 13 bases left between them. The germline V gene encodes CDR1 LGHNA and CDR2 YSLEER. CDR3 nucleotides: TGCGCCAGCAGCCAGCTGGCAGTGACATCCTATAATTCACCCCTCCACTTT. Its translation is CASSQLAVTSYNSPLHF.

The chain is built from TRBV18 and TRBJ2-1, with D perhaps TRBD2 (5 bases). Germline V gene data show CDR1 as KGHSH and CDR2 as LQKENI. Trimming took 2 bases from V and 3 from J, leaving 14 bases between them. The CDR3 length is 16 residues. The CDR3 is CASSPREKGYYNEQFF. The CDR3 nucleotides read TGTGCCAGCTCACCAAGGGAGAAGGGATACTACAATGAGCAGTTCTTC.

The CDR3 DNA is TGTGCCAGCAGCCGGACTAGCGGGGGGCGAGGCAATGAGCAGTTCTTC. It is translated as CASSRTSGGRGNEQFF. The gene calls are TRBV7-9 and TRBJ2-1; TRBD2 aligns across 14 bases. The germline V gene has CDR1 SEHNR and CDR2 FQNEAQ (reference sequence). With V trimmed by 5 bases and J by 6 bases, 6 bases remained unmatched. The CDR3 loop spans 16 amino acids.

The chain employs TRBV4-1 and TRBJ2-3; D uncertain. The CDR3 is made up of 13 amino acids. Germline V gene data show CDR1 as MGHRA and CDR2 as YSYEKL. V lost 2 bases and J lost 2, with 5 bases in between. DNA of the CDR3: TGCGCCAGCAGCCAACACTTCACAGATACGCAGTATTTT. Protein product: CASSQHFTDTQYF.

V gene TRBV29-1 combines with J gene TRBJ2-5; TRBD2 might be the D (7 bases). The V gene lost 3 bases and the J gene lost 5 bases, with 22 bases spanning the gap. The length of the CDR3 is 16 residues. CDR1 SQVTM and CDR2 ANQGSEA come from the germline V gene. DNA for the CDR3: TGCAGCGTTGACGGTGCGAGGCGGGGGCGATGGGAGACCCAGTACTTC. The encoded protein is CSVDGARRGRWETQYF.

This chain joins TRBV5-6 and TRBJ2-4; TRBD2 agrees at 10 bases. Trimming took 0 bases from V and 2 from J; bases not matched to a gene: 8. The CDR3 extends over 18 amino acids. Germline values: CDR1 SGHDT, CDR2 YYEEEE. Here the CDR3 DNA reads TGTGCCAGCAGCTTGGTTTTTACGGGACTAGCGACCAAAAACATTCAGTACTTC. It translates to CASSLVFTGLATKNIQYF.

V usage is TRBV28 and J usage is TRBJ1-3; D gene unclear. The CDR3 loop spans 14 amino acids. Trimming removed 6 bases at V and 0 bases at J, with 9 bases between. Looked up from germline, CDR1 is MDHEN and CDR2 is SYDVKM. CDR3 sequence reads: CASSLGFSGNTIYF. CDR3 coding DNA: TGTGCCAGCAGCCTAGGATTCTCTGGAAACACCATATATTTT.

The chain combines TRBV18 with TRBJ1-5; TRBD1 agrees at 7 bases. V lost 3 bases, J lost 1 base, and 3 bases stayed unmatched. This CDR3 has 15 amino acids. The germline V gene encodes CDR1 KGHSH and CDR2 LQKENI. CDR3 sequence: CASSPLGQSNQPQHF. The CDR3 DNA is TGTGCCAGCTCACCCTTGGGACAGAGCAATCAGCCCCAGCATTTT.

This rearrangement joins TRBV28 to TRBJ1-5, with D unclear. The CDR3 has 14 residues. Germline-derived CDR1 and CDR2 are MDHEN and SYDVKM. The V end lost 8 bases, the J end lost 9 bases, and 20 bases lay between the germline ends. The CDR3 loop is CASLPGSSLRPQHF. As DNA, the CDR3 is TGTGCCAGCCTACCCGGGAGCTCCCTGAGGCCCCAGCATTTT.

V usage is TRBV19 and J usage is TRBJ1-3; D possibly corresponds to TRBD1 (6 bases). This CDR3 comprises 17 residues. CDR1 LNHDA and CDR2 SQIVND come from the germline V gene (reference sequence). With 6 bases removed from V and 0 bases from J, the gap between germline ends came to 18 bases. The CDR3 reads CASSGGQTIYSGNTIYF. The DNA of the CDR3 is TGTGCCAGTAGCGGGGGGCAGACGATCTACTCTGGAAACACCATATATTTT. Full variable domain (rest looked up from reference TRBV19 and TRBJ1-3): DGGITQSPKYLFRKEGQNVTLSCEQNLNHDAMYWYRQDPGQGLRLIYYSQIVNDFQKGDIAEGYSVSREKKESFPLTVTSAQKNPTAFYLCASSGGQTIYSGNTIYFGEGSWLTVV.

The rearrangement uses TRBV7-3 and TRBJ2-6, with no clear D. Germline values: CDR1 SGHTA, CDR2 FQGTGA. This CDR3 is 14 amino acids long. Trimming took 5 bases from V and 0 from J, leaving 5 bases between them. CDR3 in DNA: TGTGCCAGCAGCCCCGTCTCTGGGGCCAACGTCCTGACTTTC. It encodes CASSPVSGANVLTF.

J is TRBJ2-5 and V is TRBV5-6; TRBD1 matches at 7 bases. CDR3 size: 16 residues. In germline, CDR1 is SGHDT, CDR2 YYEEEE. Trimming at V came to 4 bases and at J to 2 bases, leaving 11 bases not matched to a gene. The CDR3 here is CASSTLTGLGQETQYF. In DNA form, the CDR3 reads TGTGCCAGCAGCACATTGACAGGGTTGGGGCAAGAGACCCAGTACTTC.

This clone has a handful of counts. The CDR3 sequence is CASSPYGGNYGYTF. The CDR3 DNA reads as TGTGCCAGCAGTCCCTACGGGGGTAACTATGGCTACACCTTC. This chain connects TRBV6-6 to TRBJ1-2; tentative D call: TRBD1 (5 bases). Germline V CDR1 and CDR2: MNHNY, SVGAGI (reference sequence). Trimming removed 5 bases at V and 1 base at J, with 11 bases between. CDR3 length equals 14 residues.